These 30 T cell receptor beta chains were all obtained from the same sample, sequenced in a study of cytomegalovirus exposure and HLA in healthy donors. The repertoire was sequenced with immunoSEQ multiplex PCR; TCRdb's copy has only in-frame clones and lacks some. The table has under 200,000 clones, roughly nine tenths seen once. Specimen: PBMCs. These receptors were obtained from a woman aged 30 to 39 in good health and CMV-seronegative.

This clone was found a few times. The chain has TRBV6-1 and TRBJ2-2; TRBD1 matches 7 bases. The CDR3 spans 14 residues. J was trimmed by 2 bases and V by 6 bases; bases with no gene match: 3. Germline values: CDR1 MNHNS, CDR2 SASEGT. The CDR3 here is CASRTGPNTGELFF. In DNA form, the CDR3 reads TGTGCCAGCAGGACAGGGCCCAACACCGGGGAGCTGTTTTTT.

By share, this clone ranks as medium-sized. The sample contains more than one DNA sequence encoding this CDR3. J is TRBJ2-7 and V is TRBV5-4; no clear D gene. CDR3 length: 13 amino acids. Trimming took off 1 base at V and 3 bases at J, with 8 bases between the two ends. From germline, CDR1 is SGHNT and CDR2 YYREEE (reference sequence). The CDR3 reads CASSLRASYEQYF. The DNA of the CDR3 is TGTGCCAGCAGCTTGCGTGCTAGCTACGAGCAGTACTTC.

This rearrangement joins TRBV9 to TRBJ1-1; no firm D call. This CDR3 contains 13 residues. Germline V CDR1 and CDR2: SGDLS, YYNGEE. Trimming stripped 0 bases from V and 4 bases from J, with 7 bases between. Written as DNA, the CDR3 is TGTGCCAGCAGCGTAGCTGGGCCCACTGAAGCTTTCTTT. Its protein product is CASSVAGPTEAFF.

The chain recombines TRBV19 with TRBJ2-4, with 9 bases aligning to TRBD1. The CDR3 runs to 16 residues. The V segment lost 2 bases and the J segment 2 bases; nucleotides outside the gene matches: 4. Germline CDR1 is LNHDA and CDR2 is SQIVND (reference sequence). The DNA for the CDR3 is TGTGCCAGTAGTATACCCGGACAGGGGTCCAAAAACATTCAGTACTTC. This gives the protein CASSIPGQGSKNIQYF.

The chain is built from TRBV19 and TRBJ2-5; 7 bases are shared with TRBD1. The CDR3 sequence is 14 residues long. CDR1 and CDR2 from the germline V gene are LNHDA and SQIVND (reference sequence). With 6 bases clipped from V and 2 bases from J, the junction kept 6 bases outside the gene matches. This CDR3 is CASRQQGTQETQYF. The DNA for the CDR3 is TGTGCCAGTAGACAACAGGGGACGCAAGAGACCCAGTACTTC.

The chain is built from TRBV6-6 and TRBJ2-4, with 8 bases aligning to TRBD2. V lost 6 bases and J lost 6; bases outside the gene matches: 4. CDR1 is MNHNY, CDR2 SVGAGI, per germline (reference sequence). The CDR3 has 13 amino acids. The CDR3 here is CASRGTRRNIQYF. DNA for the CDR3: TGTGCCAGCAGAGGGACTAGGAGAAACATTCAGTACTTC.

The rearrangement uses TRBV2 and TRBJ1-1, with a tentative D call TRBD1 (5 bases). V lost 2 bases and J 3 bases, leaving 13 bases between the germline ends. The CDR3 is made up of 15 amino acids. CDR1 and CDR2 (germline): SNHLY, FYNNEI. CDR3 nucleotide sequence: TGTGCCAGCAGTGAAAACGGGGCTGTATACACTGAAGCTTTCTTT. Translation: CASSENGAVYTEAFF.

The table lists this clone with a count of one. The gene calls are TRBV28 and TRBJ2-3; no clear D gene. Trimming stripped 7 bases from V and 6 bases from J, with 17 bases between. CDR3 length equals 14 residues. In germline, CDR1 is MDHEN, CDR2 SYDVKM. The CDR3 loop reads CASTYRQGSDTQYF. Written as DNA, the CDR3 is TGTGCCAGCACGTATCGACAAGGATCGGATACGCAGTATTTT.

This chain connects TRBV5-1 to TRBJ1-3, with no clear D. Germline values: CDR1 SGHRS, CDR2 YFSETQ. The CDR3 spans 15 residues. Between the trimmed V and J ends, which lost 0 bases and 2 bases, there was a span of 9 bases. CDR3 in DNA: TGCGCCAGCAGCTTGGATGCGGTCCCTGGAAACACCATATATTTT. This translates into CASSLDAVPGNTIYF.

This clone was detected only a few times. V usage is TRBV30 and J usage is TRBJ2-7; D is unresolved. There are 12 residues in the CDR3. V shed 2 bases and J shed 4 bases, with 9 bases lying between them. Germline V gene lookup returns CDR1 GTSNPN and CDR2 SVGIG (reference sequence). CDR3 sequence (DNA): TGTGCCTGGAGTTCAAAACGGTACGAGCAGTACTTC. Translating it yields CAWSSKRYEQYF.

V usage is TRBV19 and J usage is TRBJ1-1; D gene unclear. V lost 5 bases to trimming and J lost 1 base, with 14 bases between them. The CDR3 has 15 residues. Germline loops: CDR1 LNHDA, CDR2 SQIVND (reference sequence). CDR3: CASSFPGLQNTEAFF. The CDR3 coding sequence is TGTGCCAGTAGTTTTCCAGGACTCCAGAACACTGAAGCTTTCTTT.

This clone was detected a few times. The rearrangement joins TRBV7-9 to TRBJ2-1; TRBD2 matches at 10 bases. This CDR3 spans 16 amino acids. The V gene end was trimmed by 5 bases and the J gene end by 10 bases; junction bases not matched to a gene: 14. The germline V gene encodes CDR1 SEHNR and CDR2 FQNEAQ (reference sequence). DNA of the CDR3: TGTGCCAGCAGCCCCGAGGTCCTAGCGGGAGCATGGGAGCAGTTCTTC. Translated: CASSPEVLAGAWEQFF.

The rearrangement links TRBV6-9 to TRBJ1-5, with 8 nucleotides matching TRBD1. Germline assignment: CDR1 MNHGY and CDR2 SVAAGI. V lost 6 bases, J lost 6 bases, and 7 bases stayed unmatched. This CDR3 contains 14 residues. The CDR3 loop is CASRGQGASQPQHF. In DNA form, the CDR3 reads TGTGCCAGCAGAGGGCAGGGGGCGTCTCAGCCCCAGCATTTT.

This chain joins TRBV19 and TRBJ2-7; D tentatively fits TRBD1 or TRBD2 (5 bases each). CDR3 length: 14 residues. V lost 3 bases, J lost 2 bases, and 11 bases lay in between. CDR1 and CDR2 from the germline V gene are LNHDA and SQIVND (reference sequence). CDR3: CASSIRDPAYEQYF. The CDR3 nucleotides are TGTGCCAGTAGTATCCGGGACCCGGCCTACGAGCAGTACTTC.

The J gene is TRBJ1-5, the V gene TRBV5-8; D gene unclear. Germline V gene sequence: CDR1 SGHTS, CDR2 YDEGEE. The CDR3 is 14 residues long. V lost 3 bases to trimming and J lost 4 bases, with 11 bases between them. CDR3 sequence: CASSSPLRNQPQHF. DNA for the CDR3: TGTGCCAGCAGCTCTCCCCTCAGGAATCAGCCCCAGCATTTT. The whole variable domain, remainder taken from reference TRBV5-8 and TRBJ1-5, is EAGVTQSPTHLIKTRGQQATLRCSPISGHTSVYWYQQALGLGLQFLLWYDEGEERNRGNFPPRFSGRQFPNYSSELNVNALELEDSALYLCASSSPLRNQPQHFGDGTRLSIL.

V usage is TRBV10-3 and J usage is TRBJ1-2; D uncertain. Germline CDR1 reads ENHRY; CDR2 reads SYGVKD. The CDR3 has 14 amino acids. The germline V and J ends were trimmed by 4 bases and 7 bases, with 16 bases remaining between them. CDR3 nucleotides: TGTGCCATCAGTGGCGGCCCGAAACTTCTTGGCTACACCTTC. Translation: CAISGGPKLLGYTF.

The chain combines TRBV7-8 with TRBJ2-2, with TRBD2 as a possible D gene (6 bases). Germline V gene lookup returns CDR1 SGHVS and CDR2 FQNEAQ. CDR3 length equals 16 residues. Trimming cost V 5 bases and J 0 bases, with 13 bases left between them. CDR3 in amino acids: CASSLLAVANTGELFF. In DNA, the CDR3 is TGTGCCAGCAGCCTTTTAGCGGTCGCGAACACCGGGGAGCTGTTTTTT.

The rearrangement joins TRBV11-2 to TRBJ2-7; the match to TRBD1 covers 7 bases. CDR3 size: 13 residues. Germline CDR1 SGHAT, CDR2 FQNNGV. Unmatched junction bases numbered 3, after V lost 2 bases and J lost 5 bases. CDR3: CASSLSTGNEQYF. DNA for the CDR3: TGTGCCAGCAGCTTATCGACAGGGAACGAGCAGTACTTC.

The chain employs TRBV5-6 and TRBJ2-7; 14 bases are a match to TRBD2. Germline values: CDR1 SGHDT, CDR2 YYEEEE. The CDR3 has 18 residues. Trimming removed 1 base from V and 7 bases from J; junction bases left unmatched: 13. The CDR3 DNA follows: TGTGCCAGCAGCTTGTACGCTTCGGGGACTAGCGGGAGAGGTGAGCAGTACTTC. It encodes CASSLYASGTSGRGEQYF.

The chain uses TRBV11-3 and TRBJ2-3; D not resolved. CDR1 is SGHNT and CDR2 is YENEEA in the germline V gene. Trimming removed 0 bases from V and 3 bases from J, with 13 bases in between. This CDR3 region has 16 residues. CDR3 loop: CASSLESDGETDTQYF. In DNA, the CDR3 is TGTGCCAGCAGCTTAGAGTCAGATGGAGAAACAGATACGCAGTATTTT.

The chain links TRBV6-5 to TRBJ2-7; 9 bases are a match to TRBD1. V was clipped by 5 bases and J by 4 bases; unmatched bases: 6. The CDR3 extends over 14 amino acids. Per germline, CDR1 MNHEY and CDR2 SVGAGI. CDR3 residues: CASSPGTGIYEQYF. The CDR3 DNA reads TGTGCCAGCAGTCCCGGGACAGGGATATACGAGCAGTACTTC.

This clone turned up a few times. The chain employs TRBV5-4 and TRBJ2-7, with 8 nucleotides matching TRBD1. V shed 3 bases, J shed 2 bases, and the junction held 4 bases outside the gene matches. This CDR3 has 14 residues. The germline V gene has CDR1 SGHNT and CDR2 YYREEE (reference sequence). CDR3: CASSSGQGAYEQYF. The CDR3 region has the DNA TGTGCCAGCAGCTCTGGACAGGGCGCCTACGAGCAGTACTTC.

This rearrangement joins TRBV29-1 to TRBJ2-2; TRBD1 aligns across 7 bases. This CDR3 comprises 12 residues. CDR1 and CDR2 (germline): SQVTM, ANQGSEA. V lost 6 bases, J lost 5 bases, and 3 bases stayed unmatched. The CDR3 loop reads CSVTRGTGELFF. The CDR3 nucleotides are TGCAGCGTCACCAGGGGGACCGGGGAGCTGTTTTTT.

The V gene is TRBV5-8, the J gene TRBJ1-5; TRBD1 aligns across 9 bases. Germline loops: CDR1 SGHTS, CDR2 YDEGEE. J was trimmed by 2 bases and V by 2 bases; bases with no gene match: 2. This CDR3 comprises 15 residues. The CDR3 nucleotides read TGTGCCAGCAGCTTATGGACAGGGGGCAATCAGCCCCAGCATTTT. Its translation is CASSLWTGGNQPQHF. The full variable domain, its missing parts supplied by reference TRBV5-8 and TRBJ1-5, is EAGVTQSPTHLIKTRGQQATLRCSPISGHTSVYWYQQALGLGLQFLLWYDEGEERNRGNFPPRFSGRQFPNYSSELNVNALELEDSALYLCASSLWTGGNQPQHFGDGTRLSIL.

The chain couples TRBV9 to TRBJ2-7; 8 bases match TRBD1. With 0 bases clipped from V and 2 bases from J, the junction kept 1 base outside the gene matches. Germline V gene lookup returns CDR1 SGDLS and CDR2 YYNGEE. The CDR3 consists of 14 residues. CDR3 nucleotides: TGTGCCAGCAGCGTAGGCAGGGGGCCCTACGAGCAGTACTTC. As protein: CASSVGRGPYEQYF.

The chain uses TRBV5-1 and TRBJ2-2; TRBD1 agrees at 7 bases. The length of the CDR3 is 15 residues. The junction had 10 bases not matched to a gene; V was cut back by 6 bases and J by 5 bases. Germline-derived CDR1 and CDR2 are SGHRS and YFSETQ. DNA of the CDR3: TGCGCCAGCAACTCCGGACAGGATAGGACCGGGGAGCTGTTTTTT. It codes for CASNSGQDRTGELFF.

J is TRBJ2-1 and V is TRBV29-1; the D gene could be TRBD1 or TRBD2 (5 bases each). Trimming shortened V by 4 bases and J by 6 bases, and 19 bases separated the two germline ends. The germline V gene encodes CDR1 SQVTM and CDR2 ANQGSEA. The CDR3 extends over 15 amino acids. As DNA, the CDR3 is TGCAGCGTTGGAGGACGGGGCCCCGAGACCAATGAGCAGTTCTTC. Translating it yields CSVGGRGPETNEQFF.

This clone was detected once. CDR3 nucleotide sequence: TGTGCCAGCAGTACGGGCCCCCAAGAGACCCAGTACTTC. Its translation is CASSTGPQETQYF. The chain employs TRBV6-1 and TRBJ2-5; D is uncertain. The CDR3 covers 13 residues. The germline V gene encodes CDR1 MNHNS and CDR2 SASEGT. V lost 5 bases, J lost 1 base, and 8 bases lay in between.

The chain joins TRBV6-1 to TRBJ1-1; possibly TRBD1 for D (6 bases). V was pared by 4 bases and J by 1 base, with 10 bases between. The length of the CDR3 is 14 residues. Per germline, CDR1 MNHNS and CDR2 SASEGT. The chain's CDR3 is CASSVETGNTEAFF. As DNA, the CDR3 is TGTGCCAGCAGTGTCGAGACAGGGAACACTGAAGCTTTCTTT.

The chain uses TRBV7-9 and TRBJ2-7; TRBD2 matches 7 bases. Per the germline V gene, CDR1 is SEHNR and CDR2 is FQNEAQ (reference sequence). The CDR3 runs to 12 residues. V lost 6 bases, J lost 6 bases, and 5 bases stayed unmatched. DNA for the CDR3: TGTGCCAGCAGACATACTAGCGCCGAGCAGTACTTC. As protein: CASRHTSAEQYF.